This T cell receptor beta chain was sequenced in a study of cytomegalovirus exposure and HLA in healthy donors. Study outcomes and limitations: An analysis was carried out at a later point. It showed that HLA-associated TCR beta chains were more clonally expanded than equally common non-associated chains. An apparent linkage of common viral pathogens to several of the most significant clusters emerged in a later analysis. Being productive about 87% or about 30% of the time was typical of most TCR beta V segments in an earlier analysis. Some V segments (TRBV6-2 and TRBV6-3 among them) were excluded as indistinguishable.

Use of 60 Vbeta and 13 Jbeta primers characterized the PCR. Profiled with immunoSEQ multiplex PCR; TCRdb holds only in-frame clones, not every one. The data contain some 150,000 clones, roughly 75% of them singletons. The V gene end was trimmed by 1 base and the J gene end by 7 bases; junction bases not matched to a gene: 10. Germline V gene lookup returns CDR1 LNHNV and CDR2 YYDKDF (reference sequence). The CDR3 is made up of 17 amino acids. As for this clone: What it binds is not known.

This TCR was sampled from a man aged 35 to 55 in good health and CMV-seronegative. This chain connects TRBV15 to TRBJ1-4, with 9 bases aligning to TRBD1. Material: PBMCs. The CDR3 region is CATSRGDRARGGEKLFF. CDR3 nucleotide sequence: TGTGCCACCAGCAGAGGGGACAGGGCCCGAGGGGGTGAAAAACTGTTTTTT.